These 6 T cell receptor beta chains share one sample of origin, sequenced in a study of cytomegalovirus exposure and HLA in healthy donors. PCR involved 60 Vbeta and 13 Jbeta primers. Generated by immunoSEQ multiplex PCR, the TCRdb table keeps only in-frame clones and is missing some. In the table there are under 200,000 clones, about 83% of which are singletons. The sample taken for sequencing was PBMCs. These receptors were obtained from a woman in her 30s in good health and CMV-seropositive.

The genes are TRBV19 and TRBJ1-1; D remains unclear. Between the trimmed V and J ends, which lost 8 bases and 9 bases, there was a span of 7 bases. Per the germline V gene, CDR1 is LNHDA and CDR2 is SQIVND (reference sequence). This CDR3 spans 9 amino acids. The CDR3 spells CASGPQAFF. Here the CDR3 DNA reads TGTGCCAGTGGGCCCCAAGCTTTCTTT. The full variable domain, with the rest looked up from reference TRBV19 and TRBJ1-1, is DGGITQSPKYLFRKEGQNVTLSCEQNLNHDAMYWYRQDPGQGLRLIYYSQIVNDFQKGDIAEGYSVSREKKESFPLTVTSAQKNPTAFYLCASGPQAFFGQGTRLTVV.

The CDR3 spells CAISPNSTGRDYEQYF. The CDR3 region has the DNA TGTGCCATCAGCCCCAATTCTACAGGGAGAGACTACGAGCAGTACTTC. The chain is built from TRBV10-3 and TRBJ2-7; D is perhaps TRBD1 (6 bases). This CDR3 is built from 16 residues. Trimming left V 6 bases short and J 3 bases short, with 21 bases between. CDR1 ENHRY and CDR2 SYGVKD come from the germline V gene.

The rearrangement joins TRBV11-2 to TRBJ1-1, with 7 bases matching TRBD1. This CDR3 is built from 15 residues. After removal of 4 bases from V and 1 base from J, the junction contained 6 bases not matched to a gene. Per germline, CDR1 SGHAT and CDR2 FQNNGV. In nucleotides, the CDR3 is TGTGCCAGCAGCTCCAACAGGGGTTCGAACACTGAAGCTTTCTTT. Protein product: CASSSNRGSNTEAFF.

This sequence joins TRBV7-9 and TRBJ2-3; D is possibly TRBD1 (5 bases). Germline V CDR1 and CDR2: SEHNR, FQNEAQ (reference sequence). This CDR3 contains 16 residues. V lost 2 bases and J 1 base, leaving 13 bases between the germline ends. The CDR3 DNA reads TGTGCCAGCAGCTTAAGGGGCCGAGTCGGCACAGATACGCAGTATTTT. It codes for CASSLRGRVGTDTQYF.

This chain links TRBV7-8 with TRBJ2-4; D remains unclear. V was shortened by 10 bases and J by 7 bases, with 17 bases between the two germline ends. The CDR3 consists of 13 residues. Per the germline V gene, CDR1 is SGHVS and CDR2 is FQNEAQ. The CDR3 bases are TGTGCCACAGCTAGAGGCCCGTTCAACATTCAGTACTTC. This encodes CATARGPFNIQYF.

The V call is TRBV11-2, the J call TRBJ2-3; 7 nucleotides line up with TRBD2. The CDR3 has 14 residues. Trimming cost V 1 base and J 4 bases; bases outside gene matches: 2. Germline values: CDR1 SGHAT, CDR2 FQNNGV. Written as DNA, the CDR3 is TGTGCCAGCAGCTTAGCGGGAGGATCAGATACGCAGTATTTT. Translation gives CASSLAGGSDTQYF.